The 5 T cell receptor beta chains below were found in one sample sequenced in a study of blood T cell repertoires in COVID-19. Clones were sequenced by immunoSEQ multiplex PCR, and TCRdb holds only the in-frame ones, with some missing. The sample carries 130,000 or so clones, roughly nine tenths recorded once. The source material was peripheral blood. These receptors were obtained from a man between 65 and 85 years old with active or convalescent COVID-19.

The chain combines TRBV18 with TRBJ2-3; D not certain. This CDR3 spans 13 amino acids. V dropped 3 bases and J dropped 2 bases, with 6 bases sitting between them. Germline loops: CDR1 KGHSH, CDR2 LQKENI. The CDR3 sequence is CASSPGSTDTQYF. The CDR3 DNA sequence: TGTGCCAGCTCACCCGGGTCCACAGATACGCAGTATTTT.

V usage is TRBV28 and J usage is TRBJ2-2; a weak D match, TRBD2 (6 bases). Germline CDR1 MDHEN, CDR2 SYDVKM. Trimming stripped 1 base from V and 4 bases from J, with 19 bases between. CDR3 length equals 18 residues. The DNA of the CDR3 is TGTGCCAGCAGTTTATCCACTTTTCTCGGGACTTTCACCGGGGAGCTGTTTTTT. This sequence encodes CASSLSTFLGTFTGELFF.

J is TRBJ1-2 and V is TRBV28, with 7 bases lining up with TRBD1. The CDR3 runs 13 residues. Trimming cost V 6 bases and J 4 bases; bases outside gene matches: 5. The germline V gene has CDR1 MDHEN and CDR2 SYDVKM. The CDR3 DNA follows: TGTGCCAGCAGCGGTGGGACAGTCTATGGCTACACCTTC. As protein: CASSGGTVYGYTF.

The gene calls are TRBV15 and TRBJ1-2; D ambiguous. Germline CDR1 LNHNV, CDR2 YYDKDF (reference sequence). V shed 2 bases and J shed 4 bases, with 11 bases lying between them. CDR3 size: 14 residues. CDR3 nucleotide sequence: TGTGCCACCAGCAGAAGTAAGGAGGGCTATGGCTACACCTTC. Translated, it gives CATSRSKEGYGYTF.

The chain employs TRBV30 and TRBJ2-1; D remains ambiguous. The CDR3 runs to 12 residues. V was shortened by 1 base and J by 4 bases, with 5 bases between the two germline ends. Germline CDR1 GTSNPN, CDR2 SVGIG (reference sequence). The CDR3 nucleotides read TGTGCCTGGAGTGAGAGATACAATGAGCAGTTCTTC. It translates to CAWSERYNEQFF. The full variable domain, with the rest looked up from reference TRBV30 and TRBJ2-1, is SQTIHQWPATLVQPVGSPLSLECTVEGTSNPNLYWYRQAAGRGLQLLFYSVGIGQISSEVPQNLSASRPQDRQFILSSKKLLLSDSGFYLCAWSERYNEQFFGPGTRLTVL.